This record covers a single T cell receptor (beta chain). These data are taken from a study of blood T cell repertoires in COVID-19. On the study more broadly: Both acute and convalescent COVID-19 samples were obtained from the United States, Italy and Spain. T cells, B-cell-depleted T cells, or PBMCs supplied cDNA or gDNA.

In the authors' methods: Using reference gene primer amplification, nucleated cell counts were estimated. Produced via immunoSEQ multiplex PCR; TCRdb's table is partial and in-frame only. Clonal size and the V and J genes are those of that table, whereas D and trimming came from the DNA. The repertoire consists of around 260,000 clones, with 89% occurring once and the leading ten covering 0.94%. Sequenced: peripheral blood. This TCR was recovered from a woman aged 40 to 55 who had recovered from COVID-19.

In nucleotides, the CDR3 is TGTGCCAGCAGCTTTTCTGTGGCGGGAGGGTACAATGAGCAGTTCTTC. The encoded protein is CASSFSVAGGYNEQFF. The chain combines TRBV7-8 with TRBJ2-1; 9 bases line up with TRBD2. CDR3 size: 16 residues. Per germline, CDR1 SGHVS and CDR2 FQNEAQ. The V segment lost 3 bases and the J segment 4 bases; nucleotides outside the gene matches: 7.